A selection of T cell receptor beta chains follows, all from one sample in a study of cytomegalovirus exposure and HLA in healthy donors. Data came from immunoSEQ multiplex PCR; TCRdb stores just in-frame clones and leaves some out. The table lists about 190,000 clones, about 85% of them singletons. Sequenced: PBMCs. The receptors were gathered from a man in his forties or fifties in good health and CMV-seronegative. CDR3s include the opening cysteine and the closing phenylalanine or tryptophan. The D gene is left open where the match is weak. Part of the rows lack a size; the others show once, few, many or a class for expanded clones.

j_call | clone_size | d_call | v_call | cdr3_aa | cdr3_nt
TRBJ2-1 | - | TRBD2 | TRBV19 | CASSGASGGGEQFF | TGTGCCAGTAGTGGTGCTAGCGGGGGAGGTGAGCAGTTCTTC
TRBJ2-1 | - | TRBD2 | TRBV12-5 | CASEISGGYNEQFF | TGTGCTAGCGAAATATCGGGGGGTTACAATGAGCAGTTCTTC
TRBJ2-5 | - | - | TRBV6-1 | CASQQGKHIQETQYF | TGTGCCAGTCAACAGGGCAAACATATCCAAGAGACCCAGTACTTC
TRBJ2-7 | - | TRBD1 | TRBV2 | CASSADRGGSSRSYEQYF | TGTGCCAGCAGTGCGGACAGGGGGGGCTCAAGTCGTTCCTACGAGCAGTACTTC
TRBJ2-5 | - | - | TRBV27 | CASSGSGTQYF | TGTGCCAGCAGTGGATCAGGTACCCAGTACTTC
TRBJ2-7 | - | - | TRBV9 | CASSAQLQGYEQYF | TGTGCCAGCAGCGCACAACTACAGGGCTACGAGCAGTACTTC
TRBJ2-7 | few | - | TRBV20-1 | CSARNSYEQYF | TGCAGTGCTAGAAACAGCTACGAGCAGTACTTC
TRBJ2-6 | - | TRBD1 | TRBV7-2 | CASSRQGSGANVLTF | TGTGCCAGCAGTCGACAGGGCTCTGGGGCCAACGTCCTGACTTTC
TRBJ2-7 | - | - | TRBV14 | CASSRMQGMEQYF | TGTGCCAGCAGCCGGATGCAGGGGATGGAGCAGTACTTC
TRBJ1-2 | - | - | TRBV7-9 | CASSSGGNGYTF | TGTGCCAGCAGCTCCGGGGGGAATGGCTACACCTTC
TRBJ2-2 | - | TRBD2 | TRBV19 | CASSIVRLAGIRTGELFF | TGTGCCAGTAGTATAGTAAGACTAGCGGGGATTCGCACCGGGGAGCTGTTTTTT
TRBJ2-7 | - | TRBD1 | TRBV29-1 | CSVEVRDRVKEQYF | TGCAGCGTTGAAGTCCGGGACAGGGTGAAGGAGCAGTACTTC
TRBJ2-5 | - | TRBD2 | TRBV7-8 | CASSPGVGGGRETQYF | TGTGCCAGCAGCCCGGGAGTTGGGGGGGGAAGGGAGACCCAGTACTTC
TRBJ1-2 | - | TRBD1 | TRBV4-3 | CASSPSPSGTGSDYTF | TGCGCCAGCAGCCCATCCCCATCCGGGACAGGGAGTGACTACACCTTC
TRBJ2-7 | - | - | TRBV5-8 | CASSLTVQYF | TGTGCCAGCAGCTTGACAGTGCAGTACTTC
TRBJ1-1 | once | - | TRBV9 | CASSVASGAGTTEAFF | TGTGCCAGCAGCGTAGCTAGTGGTGCGGGTACCACTGAAGCTTTCTTT
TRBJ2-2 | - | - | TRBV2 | CASRRDSTGELFF | TGTGCCAGCAGGAGGGATTCCACCGGGGAGCTGTTTTTT
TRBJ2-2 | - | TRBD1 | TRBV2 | CAGRTGGGSTGELFF | TGTGCCGGGAGGACAGGGGGGGGAAGCACCGGGGAGCTGTTTTTT
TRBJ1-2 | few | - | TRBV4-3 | CASSQDPTAKPGGYTF | TGCGCCAGCAGCCAAGATCCGACAGCGAAGCCAGGAGGCTACACCTTC
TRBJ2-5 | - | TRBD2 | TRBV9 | CASSGAGGSQETQYF | TGTGCCAGCAGCGGAGCGGGGGGATCCCAAGAGACCCAGTACTTC
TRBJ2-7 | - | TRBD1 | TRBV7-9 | CASSPPRGPIYEQYF | TGTGCCAGCAGCCCGCCAAGGGGGCCTATCTACGAGCAGTACTTC
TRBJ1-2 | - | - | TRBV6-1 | CASREGGLIFSF | TGTGCCAGCAGGGAGGGGGGGCTCATATTTTCCTTC
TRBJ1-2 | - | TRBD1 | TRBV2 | CASEGQGEGYTF | TGTGCCAGCGAAGGACAGGGAGAGGGCTACACCTTC
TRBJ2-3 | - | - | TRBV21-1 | CASSKIPGERDTQYF | TGTGCCAGCAGCAAAATCCCGGGAGAGAGGGATACGCAGTATTTT
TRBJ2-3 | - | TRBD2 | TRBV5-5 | CASSQTSGGPTDTQYF | TGTGCCAGCAGCCAAACTAGCGGGGGGCCCACAGATACGCAGTATTTT
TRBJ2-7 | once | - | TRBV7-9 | CASSLDRWTVQYF | TGTGCCAGCAGCTTAGACAGGTGGACAGTCCAGTACTTC
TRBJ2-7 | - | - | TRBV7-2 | CASSLSASTYEQYF | TGTGCCAGCAGCTTGAGCGCCTCTACCTACGAGCAGTACTTC
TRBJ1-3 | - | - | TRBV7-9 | CSSSLYSGNTIYF | TGTTCCAGCAGCTTATACTCTGGAAACACCATATATTTT
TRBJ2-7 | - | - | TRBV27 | CASMQDRSKPYEQYF | TGTGCCAGCATGCAGGACAGATCCAAGCCCTACGAGCAGTACTTC
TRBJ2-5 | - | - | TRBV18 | CASSRGYQETQYF | TGTGCCAGCTCAAGGGGGTACCAAGAGACCCAGTACTTC
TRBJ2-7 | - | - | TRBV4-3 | CASSQEVKDRQPYEQYF | TGCGCCAGCAGCCAAGAAGTAAAGGATAGACAGCCATACGAGCAGTACTTC
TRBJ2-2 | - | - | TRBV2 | CASGRSNTGELFF | TGTGCCAGCGGTCGGTCAAACACCGGGGAGCTGTTTTTT
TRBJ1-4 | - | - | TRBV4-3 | CASSQDGGNEKLFF | TGCGCCAGCAGCCAAGATGGCGGTAATGAAAAACTGTTTTTT
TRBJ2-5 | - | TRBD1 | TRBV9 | CASSVGTGGQETQYF | TGTGCCAGCAGCGTAGGGACAGGGGGCCAAGAGACCCAGTACTTC
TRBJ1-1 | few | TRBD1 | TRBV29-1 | CSAQQGAAEAFF | TGCAGCGCCCAACAGGGGGCGGCTGAAGCTTTCTTT
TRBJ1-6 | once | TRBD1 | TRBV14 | CASSRTGSSYNSPLHF | TGTGCCAGCAGCCGGACAGGGAGCTCCTATAATTCACCCCTCCACTTT
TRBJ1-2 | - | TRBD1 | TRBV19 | CAVYTGGFGYTF | TGTGCCGTTTATACAGGGGGCTTCGGCTACACCTTC
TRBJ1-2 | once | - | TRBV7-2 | CASSRDTFYGYTF | TGTGCCAGCAGCCGGGACACGTTCTATGGCTACACCTTC
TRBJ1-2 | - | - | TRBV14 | CASSPQRAWAVSYTF | TGTGCCAGCAGCCCTCAGAGGGCCTGGGCTGTGAGCTACACCTTC
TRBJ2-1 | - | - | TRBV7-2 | CASSLLSGSEQFF | TGTGCCAGCAGCCTACTAAGCGGCAGCGAGCAGTTCTTC
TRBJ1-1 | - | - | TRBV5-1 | CASSLGGANTEAFF | TGCGCCAGCAGCCTTGGGGGGGCGAACACTGAAGCTTTCTTT
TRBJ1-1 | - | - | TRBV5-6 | CASSFRGFRNTEAFF | TGTGCCAGCAGCTTTCGCGGGTTCAGGAACACTGAAGCTTTCTTT
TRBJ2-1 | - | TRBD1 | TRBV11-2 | CASRQGYEQFF | TGTGCCAGCAGACAGGGGTACGAGCAGTTCTTC
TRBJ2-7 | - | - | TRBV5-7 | CASTRAGRTYEQYF | TGTGCCAGCACGAGAGCGGGCAGAACCTACGAGCAGTACTTC
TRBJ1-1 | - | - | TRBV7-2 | CASSEEGALNTEAFF | TGTGCCAGCAGCGAGGAAGGGGCCTTGAACACTGAAGCTTTCTTT
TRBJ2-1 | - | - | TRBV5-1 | CASSLDGGGNEQFF | TGCGCCAGCAGCTTGGACGGGGGTGGGAATGAGCAGTTCTTC
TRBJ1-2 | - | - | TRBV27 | CASSLGGGRNYGYTF | TGTGCCAGCAGTTTAGGGGGGGGGCGCAACTATGGCTACACCTTC
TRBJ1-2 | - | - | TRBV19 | CASLQGRYGYTF | TGTGCCAGCCTACAGGGTCGGTATGGCTACACCTTC
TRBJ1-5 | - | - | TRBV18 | CASSPGGDQPQHF | TGTGCCAGCTCACCGGGGGGAGATCAGCCCCAGCATTTT
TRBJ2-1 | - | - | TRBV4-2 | CASSQENWRDNEQFF | TGTGCCAGCAGCCAAGAAAACTGGCGGGACAATGAGCAGTTCTTC
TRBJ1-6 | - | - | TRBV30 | CAWAAARGSPLHF | TGTGCCTGGGCGGCCGCCCGGGGTTCACCCCTCCACTTT
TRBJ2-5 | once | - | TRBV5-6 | CASSLRGIQETQYF | TGTGCCAGCAGCTTGCGCGGGATACAAGAGACCCAGTACTTC
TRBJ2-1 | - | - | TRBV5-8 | CASSLMAGIYEQFF | TGTGCCAGCAGCTTAATGGCAGGGATATACGAGCAGTTCTTC
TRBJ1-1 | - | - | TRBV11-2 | CASSRDREAEAFF | TGTGCCAGCAGCCGGGATCGGGAGGCTGAAGCTTTCTTT
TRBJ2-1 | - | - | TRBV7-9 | CASSPRTISYNEQFF | TGTGCCAGCAGCCCTCGGACTATTTCCTACAATGAGCAGTTCTTC
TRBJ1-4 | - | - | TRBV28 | CASVGSEGPSEKLFF | TGTGCCAGCGTCGGATCGGAGGGGCCGAGTGAAAAACTGTTTTTT
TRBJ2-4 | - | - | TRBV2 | CASSDLGYQYF | TGTGCCAGCAGTGACCTCGGGTATCAGTACTTC
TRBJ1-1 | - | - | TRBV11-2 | CASSLAGATEAFF | TGTGCCAGCAGCTTAGCAGGGGCAACTGAAGCTTTCTTT
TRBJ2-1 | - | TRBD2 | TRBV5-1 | CASSRGLAGGPGDEQFF | TGCGCCAGCAGCAGGGGACTAGCGGGCGGGCCGGGCGATGAGCAGTTCTTC